This TCR beta chain appears in the sequencing data of a study of shared clonotypes between healthy human individuals. Study information: Each donor contributed plates that comprised three CD4 naive, three CD4 memory, two CD8 naive and one CD8 memory.

CD4+ cells were split into CD45RA+ naive and CD45RA-negative memory subsets. Looked up from germline, CDR1 is MDHEN and CDR2 is SYDVKM. The CDR3 extends over 11 amino acids. V was cut by 7 bases and J by 1 base, with 4 bases left in between. At deep level, the assay was performed. The method was immunoSEQ multiplex PCR; TCRdb's version includes in-frame clones alone and lacks a portion of them. The sample holds 2.3 million or so clones, 93% seen once. The TCR originated in a man aged 18 to 35 in good health. Some clones in this sample may be carry-over from other donors' samples. The sample consisted of naive CD4+ T cells from PBMCs. Subset indicated: CD45RA+ positively selected. This sequence joins TRBV28 and TRBJ1-1; D remains ambiguous. CDR3 amino acids: CASNGNTEAFF. The CDR3 region has the DNA TGTGCCAGCAATGGGAACACTGAAGCTTTCTTT. Looking up the rest from reference TRBV28 and TRBJ1-1 gives the full variable domain: DVKVTQSSRYLVKRTGEKVFLECVQDMDHENMFWYRQDPGLGLRLIYFSYDVKMKEKGDIPEGYSVSREKKERFSLILESASTNQTSMYLCASNGNTEAFFGQGTRLTVV.